This TCR beta chain was captured in a study of early T cells in non-severe SARS-CoV-2 infection. Study at large: The authors sequenced bulk RNA from unsorted whole blood, leaving chains unpaired.

The study's findings and limits: Database matching using VDJdb favored anti-spike CD8 responses, with private and CD4 specificities left missing.

As for this clonotype: Its target is not known.

The library protocol tagged individual cDNA molecules with unique molecular identifiers. MiXCR, run by TCRdb on the 5' RACE reads, gives a single entry per CDR3 protein. Among 98,000 or so distinct CDR3 sequences listed, about 10% were seen once. The V gene lost 5 bases and the J gene lost 4 bases, with 12 bases spanning the gap. The length of the CDR3 is 14 residues. Germline V gene data show CDR1 as SGHVS and CDR2 as FQNEAQ. The sequenced material came from whole blood. This TCR came from an adult who was a healthcare worker with PCR-confirmed SARS-CoV-2 infection or an uninfected control (not recorded which). J is TRBJ2-1 and V is TRBV7-8; TRBD2 is a possible D gene (6 bases). CDR3 residues: CASSPGSGYNEQFF. Written as DNA, the CDR3 is TGTGCCAGCAGCCCCGGGAGCGGTTACAATGAGCAGTTCTTC.